This TCR beta chain comes out of a study of T cell responses to AZD1222 COVID-19 vaccine. About the research overall: Doses given second, at about 4 or about 12 weeks, were pooled.

This CDR3 has 17 amino acids. Germline V gene data show CDR1 as SEHNR and CDR2 as FQNEAQ (reference sequence). The V and J ends lost 5 bases and 4 bases, in that order; junction bases with no gene match: 11. As regards this clone: Its target is unknown.

Study findings and constraints: White British ancestry dominated among donors, who included more females, and clonal diversity was possibly underestimated.

Assay: immunoSEQ multiplex PCR; the TCRdb copy retains only in-frame clones and omits some. The sample lists 130,000 to 150,000 clones; more than 90% were seen once. Sequenced material: peripheral blood, taken on day 0 of AZD1222 vaccination. The chain employs TRBV7-9 and TRBJ1-3; TRBD1 agrees at 10 bases. The clonotype comes from an adult in good health. The CDR3 DNA follows: TGTGCCAGCAGCCCCCCCACCGGGACAGGGGAAGGAAACACCATATATTTT. It specifies CASSPPTGTGEGNTIYF.